The T cell receptor beta chain under discussion was sequenced for a study of CD8 T cells in Susac syndrome. Study-wide findings and caveats: There was no clonal expansion in the CD4+ T cell repertoires of Susac syndrome.

The CDR3 extends over 16 amino acids. V shed 4 bases and J shed 3 bases, with 15 bases lying between them. Per the germline V gene, CDR1 is MNHEY and CDR2 is SVGAGI. Roughly 0.5 to 1 ug RNA was reverse transcribed with random hexamers. Amplification of TCR beta CDR3 used immunoSEQ multiplex PCR across 54 Vbeta and 13 Jbeta. MiXCR, applied by TCRdb to the immunoSEQ multiplex PCR reads, yields one record per CDR3 protein. Of 95,000 to 150,000 distinct CDR3 sequences in the sample, over 95% are singletons; the top ten hold over 0.12%. Concerning this clonotype: Its target is not known.

TCR beta was sequenced from blood CD8+ and CD4+ T cells. This chain links TRBV6-5 with TRBJ1-4; weak D call: TRBD1 (5 bases). The TCR was taken from a human donor with Susac syndrome. The sample was CD4+ T cells from PBMCs. CDR3: CASSWVWGGANEKLFF. The CDR3 DNA is TGTGCCAGCAGTTGGGTGTGGGGGGGAGCTAATGAAAAACTGTTTTTT.